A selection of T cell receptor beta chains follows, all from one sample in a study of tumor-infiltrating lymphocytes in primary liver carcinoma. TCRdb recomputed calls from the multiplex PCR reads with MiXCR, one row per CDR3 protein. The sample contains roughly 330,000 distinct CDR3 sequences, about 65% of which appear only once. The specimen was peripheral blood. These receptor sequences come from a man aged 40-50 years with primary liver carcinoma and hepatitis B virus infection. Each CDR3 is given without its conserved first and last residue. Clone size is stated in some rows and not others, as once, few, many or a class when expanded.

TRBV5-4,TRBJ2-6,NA,ASRSGGVRASGAKVLT
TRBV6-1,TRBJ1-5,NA,ASSERGAKQPQH
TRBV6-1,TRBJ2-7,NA,ASSERGRTYEQY
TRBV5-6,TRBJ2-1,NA,ASSFGSLSYNEQF
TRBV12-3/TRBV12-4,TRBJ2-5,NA,ARSGGATPYQETQY
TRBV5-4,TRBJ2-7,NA,ASSLELAGEYEQY
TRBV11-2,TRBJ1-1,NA,ASSLDQPAETF
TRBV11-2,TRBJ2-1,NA,ASNLVLAEQF
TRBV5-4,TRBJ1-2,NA,ASSTLMGRGGYT
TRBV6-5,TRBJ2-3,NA,ASRASYIYTQY
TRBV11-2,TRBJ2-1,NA,ASNPQREGLCERF
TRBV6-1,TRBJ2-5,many,ASNRGGQETQY
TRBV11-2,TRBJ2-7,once,ASSAPAGGGEQY
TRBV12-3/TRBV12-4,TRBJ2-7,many,ASRWEGWSSYEQY
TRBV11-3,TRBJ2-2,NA,ASPHPGQRASNTGELF
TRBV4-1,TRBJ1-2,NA,ASSPDSDPFYGYT
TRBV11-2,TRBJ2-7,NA,ASSLRNPPHEQY
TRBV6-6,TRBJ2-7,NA,ASNRGGTWHEQY
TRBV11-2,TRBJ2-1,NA,ADSLGLGNEQF
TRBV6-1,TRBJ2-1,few,ASSEGGLVNNEQF
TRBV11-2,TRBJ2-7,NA,ASSFLGAGASYELY
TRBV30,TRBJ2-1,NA,AWSGVAGGAHGGEQF
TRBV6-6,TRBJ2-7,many,ASSLTGTKNYEQY
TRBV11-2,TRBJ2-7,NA,ASGKQGTPTHEQY
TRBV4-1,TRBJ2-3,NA,ASSLLGAADDMRY
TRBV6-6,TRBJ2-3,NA,ASSFYQSTDTQY
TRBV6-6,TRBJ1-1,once,ASTWDPTRPEAF
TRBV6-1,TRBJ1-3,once,ASSVSPQGGNTIY
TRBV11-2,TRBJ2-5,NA,ASSFSGRKETQY
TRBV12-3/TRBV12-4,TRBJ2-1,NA,VSSLASRGEQF